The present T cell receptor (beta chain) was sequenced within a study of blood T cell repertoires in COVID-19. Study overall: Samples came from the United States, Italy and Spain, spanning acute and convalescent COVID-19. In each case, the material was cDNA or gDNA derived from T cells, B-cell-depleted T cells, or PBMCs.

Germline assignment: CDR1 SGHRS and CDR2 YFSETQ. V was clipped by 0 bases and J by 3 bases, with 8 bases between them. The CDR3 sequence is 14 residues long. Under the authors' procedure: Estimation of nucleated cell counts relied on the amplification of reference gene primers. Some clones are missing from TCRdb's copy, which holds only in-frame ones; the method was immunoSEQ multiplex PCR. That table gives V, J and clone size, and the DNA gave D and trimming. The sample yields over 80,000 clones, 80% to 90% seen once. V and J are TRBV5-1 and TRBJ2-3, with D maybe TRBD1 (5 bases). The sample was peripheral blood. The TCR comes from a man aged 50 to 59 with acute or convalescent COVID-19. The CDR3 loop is CASSLGRVTDTQYF. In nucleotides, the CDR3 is TGCGCCAGCAGCTTGGGCAGGGTAACAGATACGCAGTATTTT.